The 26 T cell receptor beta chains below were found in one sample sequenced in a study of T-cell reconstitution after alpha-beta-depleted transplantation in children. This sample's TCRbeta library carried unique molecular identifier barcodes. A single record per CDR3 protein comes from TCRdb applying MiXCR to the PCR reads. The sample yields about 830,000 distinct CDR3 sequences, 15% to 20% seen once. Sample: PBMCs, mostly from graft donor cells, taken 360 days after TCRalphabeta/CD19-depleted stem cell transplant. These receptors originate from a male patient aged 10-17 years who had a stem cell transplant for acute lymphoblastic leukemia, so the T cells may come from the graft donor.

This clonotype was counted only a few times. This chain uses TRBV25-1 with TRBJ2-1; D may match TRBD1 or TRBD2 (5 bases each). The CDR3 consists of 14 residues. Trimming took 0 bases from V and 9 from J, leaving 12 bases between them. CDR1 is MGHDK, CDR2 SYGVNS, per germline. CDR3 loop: CASSEYVARGEQFF. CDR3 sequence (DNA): TGTGCCAGCAGTGAATACGTAGCGAGGGGTGAGCAGTTCTTC.

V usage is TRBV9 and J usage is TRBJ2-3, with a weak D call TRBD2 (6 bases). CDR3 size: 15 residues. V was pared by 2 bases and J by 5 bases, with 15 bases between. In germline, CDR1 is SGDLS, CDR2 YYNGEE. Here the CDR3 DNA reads TGTGCCAGCAGCGTTGGGGTAGGAGCGGGAGATACGCAGTATTTT. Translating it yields CASSVGVGAGDTQYF.

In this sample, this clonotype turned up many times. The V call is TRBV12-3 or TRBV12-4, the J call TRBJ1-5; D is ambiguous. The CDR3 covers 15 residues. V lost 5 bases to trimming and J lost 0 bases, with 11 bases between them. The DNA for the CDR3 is TGTGCCAGCAGTCCCCGGGATTATAGCAATCAGCCCCAGCATTTT. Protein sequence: CASSPRDYSNQPQHF.

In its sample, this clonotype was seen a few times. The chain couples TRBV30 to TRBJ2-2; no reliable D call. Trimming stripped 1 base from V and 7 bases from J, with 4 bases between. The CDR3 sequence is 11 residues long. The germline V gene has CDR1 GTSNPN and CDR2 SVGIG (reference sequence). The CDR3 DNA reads TGTGCCTGGAGTGGAGTCGGGGAGCTGTTTTTT. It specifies CAWSGVGELFF.

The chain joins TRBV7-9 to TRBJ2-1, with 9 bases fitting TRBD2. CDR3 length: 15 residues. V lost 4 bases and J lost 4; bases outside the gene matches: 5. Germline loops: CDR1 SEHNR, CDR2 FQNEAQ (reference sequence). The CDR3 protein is CASSSVAGAYNEQFF. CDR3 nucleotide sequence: TGTGCCAGCAGCTCCGTAGCGGGAGCTTACAATGAGCAGTTCTTC. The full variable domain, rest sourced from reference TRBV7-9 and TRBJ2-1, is DTGVSQNPRHKITKRGQNVTFRCDPISEHNRLYWYRQTLGQGPEFLTYFQNEAQLEKSRLLSDRFSAERPKGSFSTLEIQRTEQGDSAMYLCASSSVAGAYNEQFFGPGTRLTVL.

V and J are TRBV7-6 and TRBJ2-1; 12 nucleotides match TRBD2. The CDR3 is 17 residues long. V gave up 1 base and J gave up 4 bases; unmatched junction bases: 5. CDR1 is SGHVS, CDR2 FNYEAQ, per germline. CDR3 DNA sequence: TGTGCCAGCAGCTTAGGGGCCCTAGCGGGAGGGTACAATGAGCAGTTCTTC. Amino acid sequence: CASSLGALAGGYNEQFF. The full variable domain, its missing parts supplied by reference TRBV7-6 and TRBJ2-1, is GAGVSQSPRYKVTKRGQDVALRCDPISGHVSLYWYRQALGQGPEFLTYFNYEAQQDKSGLPNDRFSAERPEGSISTLTIQRTEQRDSAMYRCASSLGALAGGYNEQFFGPGTRLTVL.

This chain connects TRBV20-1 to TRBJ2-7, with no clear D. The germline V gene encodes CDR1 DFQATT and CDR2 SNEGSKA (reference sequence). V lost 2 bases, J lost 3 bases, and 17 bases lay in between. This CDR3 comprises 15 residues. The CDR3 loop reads CSARNLFAESYEQYF. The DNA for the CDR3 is TGCAGTGCTAGAAACCTTTTTGCGGAGAGCTACGAGCAGTACTTC.

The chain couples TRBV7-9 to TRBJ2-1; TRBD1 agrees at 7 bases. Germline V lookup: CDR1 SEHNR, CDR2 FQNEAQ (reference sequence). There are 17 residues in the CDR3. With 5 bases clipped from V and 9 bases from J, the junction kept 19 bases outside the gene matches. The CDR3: CASSPRRGAGGNREQFF. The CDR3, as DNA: TGTGCCAGCAGCCCACGACGTGGGGCAGGGGGAAATCGTGAGCAGTTCTTC.

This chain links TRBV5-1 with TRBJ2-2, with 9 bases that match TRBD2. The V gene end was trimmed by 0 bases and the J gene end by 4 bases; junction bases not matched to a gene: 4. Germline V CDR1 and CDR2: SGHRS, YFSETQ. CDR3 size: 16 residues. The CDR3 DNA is TGCGCCAGCAGCTTGGTAGCGGGAGCGGGCACCGGGGAGCTGTTTTTT. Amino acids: CASSLVAGAGTGELFF.

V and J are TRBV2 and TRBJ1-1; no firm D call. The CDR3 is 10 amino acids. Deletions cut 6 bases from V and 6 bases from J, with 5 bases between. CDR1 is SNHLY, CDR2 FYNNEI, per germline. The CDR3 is CASRGSEAFF. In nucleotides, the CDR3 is TGTGCCAGCAGGGGATCTGAAGCTTTCTTT.

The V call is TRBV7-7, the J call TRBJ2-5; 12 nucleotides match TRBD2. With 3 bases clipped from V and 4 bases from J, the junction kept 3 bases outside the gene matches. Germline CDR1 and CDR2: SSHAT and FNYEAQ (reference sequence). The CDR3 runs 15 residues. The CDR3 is CASSFTLAGGETQYF. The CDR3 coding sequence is TGTGCCAGCAGCTTTACACTAGCGGGAGGAGAGACCCAGTACTTC.

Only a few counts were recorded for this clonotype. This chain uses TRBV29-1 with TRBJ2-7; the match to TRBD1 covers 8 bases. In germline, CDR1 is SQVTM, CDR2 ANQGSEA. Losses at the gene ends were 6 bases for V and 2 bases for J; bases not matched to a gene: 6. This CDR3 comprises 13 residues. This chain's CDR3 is CSVRTGLTYEQYF. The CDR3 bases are TGCAGCGTCCGGACAGGGTTGACCTACGAGCAGTACTTC.

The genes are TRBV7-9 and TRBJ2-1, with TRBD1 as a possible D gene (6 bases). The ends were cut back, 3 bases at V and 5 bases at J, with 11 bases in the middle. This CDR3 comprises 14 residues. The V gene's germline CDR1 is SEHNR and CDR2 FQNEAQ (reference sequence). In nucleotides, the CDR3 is TGTGCCAGCAGCTTGGGGTGGGGGCACAATGAGCAGTTCTTC. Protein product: CASSLGWGHNEQFF.

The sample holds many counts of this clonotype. The CDR3 sequence is CASRDVYEQYF. As DNA, the CDR3 is TGTGCCAGCAGAGACGTCTACGAGCAGTACTTC. J is TRBJ2-7 and V is TRBV12-3 or TRBV12-4, with D unresolved. V was pared by 6 bases and J by 3 bases, with 6 bases between. The CDR3 has 11 residues.

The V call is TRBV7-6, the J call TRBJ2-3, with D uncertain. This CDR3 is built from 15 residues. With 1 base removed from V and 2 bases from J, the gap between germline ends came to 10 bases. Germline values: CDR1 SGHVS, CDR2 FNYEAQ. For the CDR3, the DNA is TGTGCCAGCAGCTTAGGGTGGGAAAACACAGATACGCAGTATTTT. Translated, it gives CASSLGWENTDTQYF.

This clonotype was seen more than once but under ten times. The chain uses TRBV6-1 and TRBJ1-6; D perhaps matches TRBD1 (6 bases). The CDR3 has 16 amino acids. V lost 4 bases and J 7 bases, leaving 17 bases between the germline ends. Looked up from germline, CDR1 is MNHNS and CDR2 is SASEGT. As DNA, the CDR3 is TGTGCCAGCAGTGCCCATTATTACAGGGAAAATTCACCCCTCCACTTT. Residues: CASSAHYYRENSPLHF.

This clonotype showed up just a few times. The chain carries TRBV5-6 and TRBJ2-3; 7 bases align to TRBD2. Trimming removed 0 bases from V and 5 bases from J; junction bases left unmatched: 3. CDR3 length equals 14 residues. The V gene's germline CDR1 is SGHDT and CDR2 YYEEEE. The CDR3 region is CASSLVAGEDTQYF. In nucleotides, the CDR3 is TGTGCCAGCAGCTTGGTGGCGGGAGAAGATACGCAGTATTTT.

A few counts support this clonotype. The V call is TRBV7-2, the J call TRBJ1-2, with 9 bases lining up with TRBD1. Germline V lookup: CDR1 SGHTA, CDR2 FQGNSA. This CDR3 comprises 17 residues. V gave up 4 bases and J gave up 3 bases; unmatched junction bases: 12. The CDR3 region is CASSWDRDNPVDYGYTF. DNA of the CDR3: TGTGCCAGCAGCTGGGACAGGGATAACCCAGTGGACTATGGCTACACCTTC.

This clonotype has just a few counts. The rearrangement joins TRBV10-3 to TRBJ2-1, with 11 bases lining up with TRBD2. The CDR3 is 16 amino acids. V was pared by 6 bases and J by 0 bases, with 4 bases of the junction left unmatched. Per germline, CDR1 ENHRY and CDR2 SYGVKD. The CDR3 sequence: CAISLTSGSSYNEQFF. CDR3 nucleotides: TGTGCCATCAGCCTTACTAGCGGGAGCTCCTACAATGAGCAGTTCTTC.

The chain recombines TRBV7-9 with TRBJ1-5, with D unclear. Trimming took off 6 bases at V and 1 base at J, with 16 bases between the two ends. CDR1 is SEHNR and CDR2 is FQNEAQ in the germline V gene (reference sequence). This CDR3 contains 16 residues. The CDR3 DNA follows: TGTGCCAGCAGTTCCCCCGAGGGTCTGAGCAATCAGCCCCAGCATTTT. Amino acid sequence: CASSSPEGLSNQPQHF.

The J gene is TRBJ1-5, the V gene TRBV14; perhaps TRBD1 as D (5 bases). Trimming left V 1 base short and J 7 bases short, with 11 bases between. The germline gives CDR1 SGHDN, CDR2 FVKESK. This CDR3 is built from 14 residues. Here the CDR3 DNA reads TGTGCCAGCAGCCAAGGGGGGACCAGGCAGCCCCAGCATTTT. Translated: CASSQGGTRQPQHF.

This CDR3 reads CASSLGGGKDEKLFF. The CDR3 DNA follows: TGCGCCAGCAGCCTCGGGGGCGGTAAGGATGAAAAACTGTTTTTT. The chain couples TRBV5-1 to TRBJ1-4, with D maybe TRBD1 (6 bases). V lost 4 bases and J lost 6, with 16 bases in between. CDR1 is SGHRS, CDR2 YFSETQ, per germline. The CDR3 runs 15 residues. The entire variable domain, with the rest obtained from reference TRBV5-1 and TRBJ1-4, is as follows: KAGVTQTPRYLIKTRGQQVTLSCSPISGHRSVSWYQQTPGQGLQFLFEYFSETQRNKGNFPGRFSGRQFSNSRSEMNVSTLELGDSALYLCASSLGGGKDEKLFFGSGTQLSVL.

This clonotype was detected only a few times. The CDR3 DNA follows: TGCGCCAGCAGCTTGAGGGACCTCCCAACCTACGAGCAGTACTTC. This encodes CASSLRDLPTYEQYF. This chain uses TRBV5-1 with TRBJ2-7; D possibly matches TRBD1 or TRBD2 (5 bases each). Germline V gene data show CDR1 as SGHRS and CDR2 as YFSETQ. The CDR3 contains 15 residues. Deletions cut 1 base from V and 2 bases from J, with 13 bases between.

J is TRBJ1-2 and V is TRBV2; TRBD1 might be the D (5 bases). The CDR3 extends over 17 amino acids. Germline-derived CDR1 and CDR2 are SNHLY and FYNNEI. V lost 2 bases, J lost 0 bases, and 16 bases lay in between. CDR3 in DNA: TGTGCCAGCAGTGAATACGCCCTACAGGATGCTAACTATGGCTACACCTTC. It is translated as CASSEYALQDANYGYTF.

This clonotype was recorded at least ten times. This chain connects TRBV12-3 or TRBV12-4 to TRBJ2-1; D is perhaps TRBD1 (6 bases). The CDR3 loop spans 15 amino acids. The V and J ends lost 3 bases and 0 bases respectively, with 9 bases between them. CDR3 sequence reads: CASSFGRGSYNEQFF. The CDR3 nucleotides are TGTGCCAGCAGTTTCGGCAGGGGCTCCTACAATGAGCAGTTCTTC.

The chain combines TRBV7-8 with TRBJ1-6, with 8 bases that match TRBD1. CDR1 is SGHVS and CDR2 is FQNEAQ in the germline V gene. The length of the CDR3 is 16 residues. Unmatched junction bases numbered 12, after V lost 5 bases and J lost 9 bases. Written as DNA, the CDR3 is TGTGCCAGCAGCCTCCAAGCAGACAGGGGAAGTTCACCCCTCCACTTT. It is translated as CASSLQADRGSSPLHF.